This TCR beta chain was sequenced in a study of T cell repertoires in cytomegalovirus infection. Of note for this clonotype: Its antigen is still unknown.

V was clipped by 3 bases and J by 6 bases, with 8 bases between them. The CDR3 runs 12 residues. Study-level findings and limits: Using cumulative public TCR beta family frequency, the authors identified those who carried CMV together with the relevant HLA.

TCRdb ran MiXCR on the reads and lists one entry per CDR3 protein. The sample shows 300,000 to 400,000 distinct CDR3 sequences, 15% to 20% of them seen only once. This chain joins TRBV12-3 or TRBV12-4 and TRBJ1-1, with D possibly being TRBD1 (5 bases). The receptor comes from a human donor in good health (CMV status not recorded). Some clones in this sample may be carry-over from other donors' samples. The sequenced sample consisted of PBMCs. This CDR3 is CASSLGEAEAFF. DNA of the CDR3: TGTGCCAGCAGTTTGGGGGAGGCTGAAGCTTTCTTT.